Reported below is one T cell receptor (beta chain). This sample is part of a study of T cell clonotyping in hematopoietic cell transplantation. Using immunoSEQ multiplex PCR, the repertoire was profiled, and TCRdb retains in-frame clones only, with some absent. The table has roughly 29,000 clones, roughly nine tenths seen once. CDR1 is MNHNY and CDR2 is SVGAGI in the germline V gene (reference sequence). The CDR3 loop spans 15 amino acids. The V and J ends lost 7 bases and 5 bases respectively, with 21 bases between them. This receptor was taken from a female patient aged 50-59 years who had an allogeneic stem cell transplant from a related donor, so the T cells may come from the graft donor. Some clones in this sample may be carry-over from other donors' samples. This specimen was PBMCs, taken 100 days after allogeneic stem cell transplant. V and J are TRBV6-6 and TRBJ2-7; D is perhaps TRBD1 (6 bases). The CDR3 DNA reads TGTGCCAGCATCTTACGGTTGGGGGCTTGGAACGAGCAGTACTTC. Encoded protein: CASILRLGAWNEQYF.